The subject of this entry is one T cell receptor (beta chain). The V end lost 0 bases, the J end lost 4 bases, and 8 bases lay between the germline ends. Per the germline V gene, CDR1 is SGHTA and CDR2 is FQGNSA. The CDR3 covers 14 residues. Sequencing was performed with immunoSEQ multiplex PCR; in TCRdb, only in-frame clones are kept and a portion is missing. The table has a few hundred thousand clones, roughly 82% seen once. The entry originates in a study of blood T cell repertoires in COVID-19. On the study more broadly: Material from acute and convalescent COVID-19 was sourced from the United States, Italy and Spain.

This chain connects TRBV7-2 to TRBJ2-3, with D unresolved. This sequence was found in a woman aged 40-49 years who had recovered from COVID-19. Sequencing was carried out using peripheral blood. CDR3 nucleotides: TGTGCCAGCAGCTTAGCTTTTAGCCCAGATACGCAGTATTTT. As protein: CASSLAFSPDTQYF.